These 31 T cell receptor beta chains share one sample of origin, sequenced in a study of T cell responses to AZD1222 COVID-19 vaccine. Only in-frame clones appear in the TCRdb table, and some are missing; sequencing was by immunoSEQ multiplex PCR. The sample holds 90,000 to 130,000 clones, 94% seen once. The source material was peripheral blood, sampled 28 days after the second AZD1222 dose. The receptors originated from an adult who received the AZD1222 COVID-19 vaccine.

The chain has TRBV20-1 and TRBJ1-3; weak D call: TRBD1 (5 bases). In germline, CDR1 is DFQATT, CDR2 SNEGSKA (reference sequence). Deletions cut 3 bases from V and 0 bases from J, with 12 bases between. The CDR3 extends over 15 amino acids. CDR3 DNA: TGCAGTGCTAGTCAGGGCGACAACTCTGGAAACACCATATATTTT. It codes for CSASQGDNSGNTIYF.

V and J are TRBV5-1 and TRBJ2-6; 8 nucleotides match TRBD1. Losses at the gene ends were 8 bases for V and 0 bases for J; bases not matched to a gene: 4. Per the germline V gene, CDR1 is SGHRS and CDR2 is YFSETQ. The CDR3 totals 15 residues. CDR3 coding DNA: TGCGCCAGTCCCCAGGGGGCCTCTGGGGCCAACGTCCTGACTTTC. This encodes CASPQGASGANVLTF.

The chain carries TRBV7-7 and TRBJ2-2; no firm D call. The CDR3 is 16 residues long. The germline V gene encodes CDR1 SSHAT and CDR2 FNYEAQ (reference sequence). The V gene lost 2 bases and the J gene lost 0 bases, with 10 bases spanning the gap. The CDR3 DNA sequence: TGTGCCAGCAGCTTAACTGAGGCCGCGAACACCGGGGAGCTGTTTTTT. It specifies CASSLTEAANTGELFF.

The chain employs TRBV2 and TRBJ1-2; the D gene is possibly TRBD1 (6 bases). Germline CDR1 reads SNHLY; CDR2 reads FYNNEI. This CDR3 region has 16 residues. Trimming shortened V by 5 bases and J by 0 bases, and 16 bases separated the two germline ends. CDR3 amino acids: CASSLVGADANYGYTF. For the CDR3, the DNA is TGTGCCAGCAGTCTCGTGGGGGCGGATGCTAACTATGGCTACACCTTC.

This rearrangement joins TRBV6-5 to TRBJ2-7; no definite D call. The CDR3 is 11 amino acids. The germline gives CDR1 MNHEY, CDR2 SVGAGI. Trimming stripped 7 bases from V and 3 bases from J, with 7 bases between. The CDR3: CASTVGYEQYF. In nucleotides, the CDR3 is TGTGCCAGCACGGTGGGCTACGAGCAGTACTTC.

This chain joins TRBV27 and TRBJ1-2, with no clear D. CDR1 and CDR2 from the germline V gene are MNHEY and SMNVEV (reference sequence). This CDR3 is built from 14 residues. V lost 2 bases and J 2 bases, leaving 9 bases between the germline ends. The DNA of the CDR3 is TGTGCCAGCAGTTTAAAGGCGACAAACTATGGCTACACCTTC. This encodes CASSLKATNYGYTF.

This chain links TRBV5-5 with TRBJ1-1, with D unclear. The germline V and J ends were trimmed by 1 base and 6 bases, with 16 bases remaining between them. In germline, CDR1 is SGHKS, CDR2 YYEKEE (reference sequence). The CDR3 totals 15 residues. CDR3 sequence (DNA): TGTGCCAGCAGCTTGTGGGGAAGAGTGAATTCTGAAGCTTTCTTT. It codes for CASSLWGRVNSEAFF. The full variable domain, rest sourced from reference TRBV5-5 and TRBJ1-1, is DAGVTQSPTHLIKTRGQQVTLRCSPISGHKSVSWYQQVLGQGPQFIFQYYEKEERGRGNFPDRFSARQFPNYSSELNVNALLLGDSALYLCASSLWGRVNSEAFFGQGTRLTVV.

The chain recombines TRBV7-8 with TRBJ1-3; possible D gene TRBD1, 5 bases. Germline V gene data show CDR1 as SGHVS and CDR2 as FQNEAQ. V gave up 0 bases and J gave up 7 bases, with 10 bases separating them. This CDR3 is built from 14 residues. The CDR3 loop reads CASSLAQGRNTIYF. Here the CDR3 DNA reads TGTGCCAGCAGCTTAGCGCAGGGACGGAACACCATATATTTT.

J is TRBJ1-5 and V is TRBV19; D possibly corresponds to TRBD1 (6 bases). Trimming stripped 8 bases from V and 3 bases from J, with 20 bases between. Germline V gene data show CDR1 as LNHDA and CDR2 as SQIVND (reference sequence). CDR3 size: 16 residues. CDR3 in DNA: TGTGCCAGTTTACTCGGACAGACTGCCACCAATCAGCCCCAGCATTTT. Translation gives CASLLGQTATNQPQHF.

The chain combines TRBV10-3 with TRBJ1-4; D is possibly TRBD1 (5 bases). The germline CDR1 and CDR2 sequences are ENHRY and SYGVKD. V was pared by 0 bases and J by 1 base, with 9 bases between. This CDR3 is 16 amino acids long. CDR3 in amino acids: CAISESGRETNEKLFF. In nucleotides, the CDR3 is TGTGCCATCAGTGAGTCCGGCAGGGAAACTAATGAAAAACTGTTTTTT.

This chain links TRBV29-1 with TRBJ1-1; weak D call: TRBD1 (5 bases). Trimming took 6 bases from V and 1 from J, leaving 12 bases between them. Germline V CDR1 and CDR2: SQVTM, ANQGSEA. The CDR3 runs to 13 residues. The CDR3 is CSVQPTENTEAFF. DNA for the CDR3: TGCAGCGTGCAACCGACAGAGAACACTGAAGCTTTCTTT.

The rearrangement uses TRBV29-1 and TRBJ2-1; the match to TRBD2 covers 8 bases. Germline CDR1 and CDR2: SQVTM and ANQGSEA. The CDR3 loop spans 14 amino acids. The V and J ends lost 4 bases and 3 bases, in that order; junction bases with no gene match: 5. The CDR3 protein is CSVGGTSLYNEQFF. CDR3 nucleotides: TGCAGCGTTGGAGGGACTAGTCTCTACAATGAGCAGTTCTTC.

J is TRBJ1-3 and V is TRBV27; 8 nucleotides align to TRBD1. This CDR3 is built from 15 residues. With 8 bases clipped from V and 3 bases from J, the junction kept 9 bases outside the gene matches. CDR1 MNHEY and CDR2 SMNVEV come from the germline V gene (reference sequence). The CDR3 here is CASGLKGTGGNTIYF. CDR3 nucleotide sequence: TGTGCCAGCGGACTCAAAGGGACAGGTGGAAACACCATATATTTT.

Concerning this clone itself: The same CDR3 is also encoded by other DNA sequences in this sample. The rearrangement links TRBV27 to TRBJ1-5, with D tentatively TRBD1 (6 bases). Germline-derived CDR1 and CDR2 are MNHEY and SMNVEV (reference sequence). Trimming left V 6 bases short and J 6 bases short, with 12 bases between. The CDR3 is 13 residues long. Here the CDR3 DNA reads TGTGCCAGCAGCCCAGGGGTGGGTCAGCCCCAGCATTTT. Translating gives CASSPGVGQPQHF.

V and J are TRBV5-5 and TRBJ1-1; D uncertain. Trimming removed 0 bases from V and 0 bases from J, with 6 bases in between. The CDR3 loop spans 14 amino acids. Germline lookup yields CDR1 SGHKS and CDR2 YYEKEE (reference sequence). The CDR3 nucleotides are TGTGCCAGCAGCTTGGCTCGGATGAACACTGAAGCTTTCTTT. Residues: CASSLARMNTEAFF.

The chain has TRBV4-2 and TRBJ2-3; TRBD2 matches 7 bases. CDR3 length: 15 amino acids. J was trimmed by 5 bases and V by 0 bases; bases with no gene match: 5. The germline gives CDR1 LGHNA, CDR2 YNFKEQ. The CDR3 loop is CASSQDLGGGDTQYF. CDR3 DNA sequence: TGTGCCAGCAGCCAAGATTTGGGGGGGGGAGATACGCAGTATTTT.

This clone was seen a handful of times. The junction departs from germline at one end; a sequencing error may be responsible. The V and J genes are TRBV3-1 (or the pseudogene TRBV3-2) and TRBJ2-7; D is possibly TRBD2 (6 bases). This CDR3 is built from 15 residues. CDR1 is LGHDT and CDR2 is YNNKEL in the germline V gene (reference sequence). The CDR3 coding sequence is TGTGCCAGCAGCCAAGGCACAGCGGGTCTCTACGGGCAGTACTTC. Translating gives CASSQGTAGLYGQYF.

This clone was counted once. CDR3 sequence reads: CASSPEAHTGRPQHF. DNA for the CDR3: TGTGCCAGCTCACCGGAGGCCCATACGGGCCGGCCCCAGCATTTT. The gene calls are TRBV18 and TRBJ1-5; no reliable D call. This CDR3 comprises 15 residues. Germline V CDR1 and CDR2: KGHSH, LQKENI. V lost 3 bases and J lost 9, with 18 bases in between.

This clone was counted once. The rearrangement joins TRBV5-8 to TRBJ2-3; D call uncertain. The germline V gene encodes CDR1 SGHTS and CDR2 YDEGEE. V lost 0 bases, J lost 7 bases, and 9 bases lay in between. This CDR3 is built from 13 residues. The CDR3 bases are TGTGCCAGCAGCTTGGGATTCCTCAATACGCAGTATTTT. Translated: CASSLGFLNTQYF.

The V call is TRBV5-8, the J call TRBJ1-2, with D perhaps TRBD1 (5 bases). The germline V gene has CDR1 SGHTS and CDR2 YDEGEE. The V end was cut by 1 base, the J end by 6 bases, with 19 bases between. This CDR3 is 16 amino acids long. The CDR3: CASSLSGTGGKNGYTF. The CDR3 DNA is TGTGCCAGCAGCTTGTCCGGGACGGGAGGAAAGAATGGCTACACCTTC.

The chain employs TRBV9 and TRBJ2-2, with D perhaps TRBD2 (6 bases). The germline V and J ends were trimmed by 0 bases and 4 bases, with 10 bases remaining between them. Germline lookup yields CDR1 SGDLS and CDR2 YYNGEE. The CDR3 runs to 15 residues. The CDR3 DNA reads TGTGCCAGCAGCGTAGAACTTAGCGGCACCGGGGAGCTGTTTTTT. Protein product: CASSVELSGTGELFF. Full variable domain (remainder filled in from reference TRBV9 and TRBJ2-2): DSGVTQTPKHLITATGQRVTLRCSPRSGDLSVYWYQQSLDQGLQFLIQYYNGEERAKGNILERFSAQQFPDLHSELNLSSLELGDSALYFCASSVELSGTGELFFGEGSRLTVL.

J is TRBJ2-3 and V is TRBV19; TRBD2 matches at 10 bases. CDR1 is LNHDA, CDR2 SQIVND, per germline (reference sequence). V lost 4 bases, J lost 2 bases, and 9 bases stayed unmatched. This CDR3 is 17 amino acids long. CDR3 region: CASSKKRTSGTTDTQYF. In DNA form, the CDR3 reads TGTGCCAGTAGTAAAAAACGGACTAGCGGAACCACAGATACGCAGTATTTT.

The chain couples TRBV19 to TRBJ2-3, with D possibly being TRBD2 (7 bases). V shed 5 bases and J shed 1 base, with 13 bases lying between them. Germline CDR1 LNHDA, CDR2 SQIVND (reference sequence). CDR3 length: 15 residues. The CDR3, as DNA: TGTGCCAGTAGTTGGCGGGGGCTCGGCACAGATACGCAGTATTTT. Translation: CASSWRGLGTDTQYF.

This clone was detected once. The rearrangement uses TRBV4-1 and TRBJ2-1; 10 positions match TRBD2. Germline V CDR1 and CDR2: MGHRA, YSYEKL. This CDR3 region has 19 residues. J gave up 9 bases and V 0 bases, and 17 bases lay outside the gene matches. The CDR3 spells CASSQDLLAGARGVGEQFF. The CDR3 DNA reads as TGCGCCAGCAGCCAAGATCTGCTAGCGGGAGCGAGGGGAGTCGGTGAGCAGTTCTTC.

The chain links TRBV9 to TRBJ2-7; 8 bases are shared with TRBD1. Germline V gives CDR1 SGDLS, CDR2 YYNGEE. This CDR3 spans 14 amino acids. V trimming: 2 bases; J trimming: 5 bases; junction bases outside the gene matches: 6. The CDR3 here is CASSVRTGSHEQYF. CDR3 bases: TGTGCCAGCAGCGTTCGGACAGGGAGCCACGAGCAGTACTTC.

The CDR3 bases are TGTGCCAGTATGAACGGTGAAGCTTTCTTT. It translates to CASMNGEAFF. This chain uses TRBV19 with TRBJ1-1; D ambiguous. The germline V and J ends were trimmed by 7 bases and 7 bases, with 7 bases remaining between them. This CDR3 comprises 10 residues. Germline values: CDR1 LNHDA, CDR2 SQIVND (reference sequence). Supplemented by reference TRBV19 and TRBJ1-1, the full variable domain reads DGGITQSPKYLFRKEGQNVTLSCEQNLNHDAMYWYRQDPGQGLRLIYYSQIVNDFQKGDIAEGYSVSREKKESFPLTVTSAQKNPTAFYLCASMNGEAFFGQGTRLTVV.

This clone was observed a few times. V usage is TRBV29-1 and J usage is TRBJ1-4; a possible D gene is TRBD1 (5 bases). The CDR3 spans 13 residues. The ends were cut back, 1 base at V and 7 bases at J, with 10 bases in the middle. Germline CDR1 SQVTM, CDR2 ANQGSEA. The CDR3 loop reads CSVEGRDSEKLFF. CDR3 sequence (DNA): TGCAGCGTTGAAGGCAGGGATTCTGAAAAACTGTTTTTT. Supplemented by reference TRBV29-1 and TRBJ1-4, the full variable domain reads SAVISQKPSRDICQRGTSLTIQCQVDSQVTMMFWYRQQPGQSLTLIATANQGSEATYESGFVIDKFPISRPNLTFSTLTVSNMSPEDSSIYLCSVEGRDSEKLFFGSGTQLSVL.

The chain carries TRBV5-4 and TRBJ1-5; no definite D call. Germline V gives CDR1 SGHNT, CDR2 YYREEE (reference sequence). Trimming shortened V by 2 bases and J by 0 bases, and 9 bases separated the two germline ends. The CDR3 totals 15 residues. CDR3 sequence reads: CASSFGSDSNQPQHF. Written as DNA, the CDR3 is TGTGCCAGCAGCTTTGGTTCAGATAGCAATCAGCCCCAGCATTTT.

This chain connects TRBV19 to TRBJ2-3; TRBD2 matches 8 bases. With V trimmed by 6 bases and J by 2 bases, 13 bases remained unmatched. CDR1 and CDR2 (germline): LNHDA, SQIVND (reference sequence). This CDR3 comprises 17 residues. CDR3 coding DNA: TGTGCCAGTAGCCCCGAGGGAGCGGGGGTCCCCACAGATACGCAGTATTTT. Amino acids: CASSPEGAGVPTDTQYF.

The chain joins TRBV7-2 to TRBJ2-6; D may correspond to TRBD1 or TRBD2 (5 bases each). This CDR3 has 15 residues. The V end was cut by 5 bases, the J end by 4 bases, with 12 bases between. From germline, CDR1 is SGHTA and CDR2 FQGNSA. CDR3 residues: CASSQRGSGANVLTF. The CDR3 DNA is TGTGCCAGCAGCCAGAGGGGCTCCGGGGCCAACGTCCTGACTTTC.

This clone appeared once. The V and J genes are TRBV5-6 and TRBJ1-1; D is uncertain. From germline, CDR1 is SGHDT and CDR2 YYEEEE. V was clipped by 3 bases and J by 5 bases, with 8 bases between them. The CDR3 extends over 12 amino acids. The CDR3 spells CASSWRWTEAFF. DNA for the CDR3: TGTGCCAGCAGCTGGAGGTGGACTGAAGCTTTCTTT. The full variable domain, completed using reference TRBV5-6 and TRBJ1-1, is DAGVTQSPTHLIKTRGQQVTLRCSPKSGHDTVSWYQQALGQGPQFIFQYYEEEERQRGNFPDRFSGHQFPNYSSELNVNALLLGDSALYLCASSWRWTEAFFGQGTRLTVV.